The T cell receptor beta chain under discussion was sequenced for a study of blood T cell repertoires in COVID-19. Losses at the gene ends were 4 bases for V and 0 bases for J; bases not matched to a gene: 11. The CDR3 contains 17 residues. Germline CDR1 reads KGHDR; CDR2 reads SFDVKD. Profiled with immunoSEQ multiplex PCR; TCRdb holds only in-frame clones, not every one. There are some 360,000 clones in the sample; around 87% occur only once, and about 2.1% lies in the top ten. The sequenced sample consisted of peripheral blood. The chain combines TRBV24-1 with TRBJ2-7, with 7 nucleotides matching TRBD1. The clonotype originates from a woman in her fifties or sixties with COVID-19, enrolled during active disease. CDR3 residues: CATSDTPGRGSSYEQYF. For the CDR3, the DNA is TGTGCCACCAGTGACACACCCGGCAGGGGGAGCTCCTACGAGCAGTACTTC.